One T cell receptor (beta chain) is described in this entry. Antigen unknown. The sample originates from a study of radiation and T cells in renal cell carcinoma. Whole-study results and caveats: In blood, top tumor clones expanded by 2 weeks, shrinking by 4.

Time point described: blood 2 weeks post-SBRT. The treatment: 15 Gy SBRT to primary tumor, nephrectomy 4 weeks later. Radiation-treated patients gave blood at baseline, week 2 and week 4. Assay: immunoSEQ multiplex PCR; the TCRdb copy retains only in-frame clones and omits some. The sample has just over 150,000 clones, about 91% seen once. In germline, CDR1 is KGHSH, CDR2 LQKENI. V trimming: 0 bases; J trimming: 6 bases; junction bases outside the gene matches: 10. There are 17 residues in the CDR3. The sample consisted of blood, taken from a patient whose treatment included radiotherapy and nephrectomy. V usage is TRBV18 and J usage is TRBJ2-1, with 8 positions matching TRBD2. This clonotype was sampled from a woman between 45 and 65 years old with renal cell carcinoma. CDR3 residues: CASSPPNPRGAINEQFF. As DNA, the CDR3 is TGTGCCAGCTCACCACCGAACCCGCGGGGGGCCATCAATGAGCAGTTCTTC.